This T cell receptor beta chain was identified in a study of shared clonotypes between healthy human individuals. Whole-study findings and limits: Clonotypes shared by all four sorted-subset donors had higher generation probabilities than non-shared clonotypes.

Clones were read by immunoSEQ multiplex PCR, and TCRdb kept only the in-frame ones, dropping some. The sample has approximately 2,000,000 clones; around 92% are singletons. As regards this clone: Its specificity is not known.

CDR3 length: 17 residues. Unmatched junction bases numbered 8, after V lost 0 bases and J lost 1 base. From germline, CDR1 is SGHAT and CDR2 FQDESV (reference sequence). The sequence came from a young man in good health. Some clones in this sample may be carry-over from other donors' samples. The chain recombines TRBV11-1 with TRBJ2-5, with 7 bases lining up with TRBD2. Sequencing was carried out using naive CD4+ T cells from PBMCs. Subset described: CD45RA+ positively selected. The CDR3 DNA reads TGTGCCAGCAGCTTAGCGCTCGGGGGGTACCCCCAAGAGACCCAGTACTTC. Its translation is CASSLALGGYPQETQYF.